The present entry profiles one T cell receptor (beta chain) with its context. The table came from immunoSEQ multiplex PCR; TCRdb's copy has only in-frame clones and leaves some out. The sample yields some 50,000 clones, 85% to 95% seen once. The germline V gene has CDR1 PRHDT and CDR2 FYEKMQ (reference sequence). The V gene end was trimmed by 6 bases and the J gene end by 0 bases; junction bases not matched to a gene: 5. The CDR3 has 15 amino acids. This record comes from a study of T cell changes during pregnancy in multiple sclerosis. The specimen was CD8+ T cells from peripheral blood mononuclear cells, collected in the second trimester of pregnancy. This chain uses TRBV13 with TRBJ2-4, with 7 bases identical to TRBD1. This TCR came from a female donor with multiple sclerosis, enrolled in a pregnancy study. CDR3 bases: TGTGCCAGCAGGTTAAACAGGGGAGCCAAAAACATTCAGTACTTC. As protein: CASRLNRGAKNIQYF.